The following is a T cell receptor beta chain sequence with its context. Generated by immunoSEQ multiplex PCR, the TCRdb table keeps only in-frame clones and is missing some. The sample has 120,000 to 150,000 clones; roughly 82% are singletons. This record comes from a study of blood T cell repertoires in COVID-19. For the study at large: Both acute and convalescent COVID-19 samples were obtained from the United States, Italy and Spain. In each case, the material was cDNA or gDNA derived from T cells, B-cell-depleted T cells, or PBMCs.

The CDR3 loop spans 15 amino acids. V lost 2 bases and J lost 2; bases outside the gene matches: 3. The V gene's germline CDR1 is MNHNY and CDR2 SVGAGI (reference sequence). This TCR came from a human donor in a cohort sampled during active COVID-19. The sample comprised peripheral blood. The chain is built from TRBV6-6 and TRBJ1-1; TRBD1 matches at 9 bases. The CDR3 nucleotides are TGTGCCAGCAGTTACACAGGGGGCGGAAACACTGAAGCTTTCTTT. Its protein product is CASSYTGGGNTEAFF.